This TCR beta chain was sequenced in a study of T cell repertoires in cytomegalovirus infection. TCRdb processed the reads anew with MiXCR; each CDR3 protein has one entry. The table lists about 330,000 distinct CDR3 sequences, roughly 34% of them singletons, with approximately 12% in the top ten. With respect to this clonotype: Its antigen is unknown.

The length of the CDR3 is 16 residues. The V gene's germline CDR1 is SEHNR and CDR2 FQNEAQ (reference sequence). Trimming removed 5 bases from V and 7 bases from J; junction bases left unmatched: 10. The study, taken as a whole, reports: The ex vivo response showed dominance by HLA-C-restricted CMV-specific TCR beta clonotypes.

The material was cultured PBMCs, obtained from culture after CMV antigen stimulation. The source of this sequence is a human donor in good health (CMV status not recorded). Some clones in this sample may be carry-over from other donors' samples. This sequence joins TRBV7-9 and TRBJ2-1, with 11 bases that match TRBD2. CDR3: CASSPIAGGPVNEQFF. The CDR3 nucleotides are TGTGCCAGCAGCCCGATAGCGGGAGGGCCTGTAAATGAGCAGTTCTTC.